This TCR beta chain comes out of a study of B cell selection in AIRE deficiency. Study observations and caveats: Healthy donors alone shared under 35% of about 3,600 Treg sequences; patients alone 9% to 9.5%. CDR3s were shorter in shared Treg sequences, reflecting few non-templated nucleotide insertions.

CD4+CD127+ cells were sorted as the conventional CD4 T cells. V was clipped by 1 base and J by 2 bases, with 18 bases between them. Germline CDR1 and CDR2: SQVTM and ANQGSEA. The CDR3 has 16 residues. In the authors' methods: Conventional T cell pools: about 100,000 distinct patient, some 1.3x10^5 donor TCRbeta sequences. Profiled with immunoSEQ multiplex PCR; TCRdb holds only in-frame clones, not every one. The V and J calls and clone size were taken over from that table, and D and trimming were inferred from the DNA. Of 20,000 to 25,000 clones in the sample, 95% to 97% were seen once. A remark on this clone: The antigen is unknown.

The material sequenced was conventional CD4+ T cells sorted from PBMCs. The receptor's source is a human donor with AIRE deficiency. V gene TRBV29-1 combines with J gene TRBJ2-7; the D call may be TRBD1 or TRBD2 (7 bases each). The CDR3 bases are TGCAGCGTTGAAGTTCCCGTCCAGGGGGGGACCTACGAGCAGTACTTC. It encodes CSVEVPVQGGTYEQYF.